This T cell receptor (beta chain) was retrieved from a study of CD8 T cells in ankylosing spondylitis (dated by TCRdb to about 2017). About the investigation overall: The study profiled T cell receptor beta repertoires in healthy donors and ankylosing spondylitis patients to find disease-linked TCR variants. The full study cohort comprised 20 to 30 ankylosing spondylitis patients and roughly 110 healthy donors. Peripheral blood was sampled, and synovial fluid was also collected from ankylosing spondylitis patients. Broad study findings and their caveats: Significant enrichment of the disease-linked clones was reported in matched synovial fluid samples from ankylosing spondylitis patients. A TCR beta motif of several highly homologous amino acid variants appeared characteristic of blood from ankylosing spondylitis patients. The disease-linked clones had a CD8+ phenotype and were found at relatively low frequencies in peripheral blood. Some of the motif variants had been reported before in the synovial fluid and blood of reactive arthritis patients, a finding that suggests common disease-initiation mechanisms.

Deletion took 7 bases off V and 6 bases off J, with a span of 9 bases between the germline ends. From the cysteine through the phenylalanine, the CDR3 covers 11 amino acids. Only CDR3 DNA is held: 33 bases, read in frame from base 1. Comment on this clonotype: Its antigen remains unidentified. Within one base of it there is no much larger clone, and no base qualities were kept.

The sample was run on an Illumina HiSeq 2500. Quantitative 5'-RACE with molecular barcodes was used to prepare TCR beta libraries. In the authors' own workflow: A new computational method, built on a probabilistic model of VDJ rearrangement, was used to identify disease-linked TCR variants. TCRdb reprocessing: public reads trimmed at Q25 with fastp, clones called with MiXCR, in-frame beta chains kept. For every CDR3 protein sequence, its rows merge into one entry that carries the most common genes and DNA. In this record, the V and J calls reflect TCRdb's handling and not the investigators' own analysis. The sample table shows 200,000 to 300,000 distinct CDR3 sequences, and more than 9% are seen once. The top ten clonotypes cover about 3% of the sample.

The chain was built from TRBV12-3 or TRBV12-4 and TRBJ1-1; possibly the D gene is TRBD1, per 5 matching bases. The TCR comes from a male donor with ankylosing spondylitis or in good health (not recorded which). The sequenced sample was blood, either unsorted or a sorted T cell fraction (not recorded which). The base sequence is TGTGCCAGCACCCCGGGGGCTGAAGCTTTCTTT. Translation gives CASTPGAEAFF.